These T cell receptor beta chains were read from a single sample in a study of monozygotic twins with inflammatory bowel disease. Reanalyzing the 5' RACE reads, TCRdb keeps one entry per CDR3 protein, without DNA. The sample's table shows 110,000 to 150,000 distinct CDR3 sequences. Input material: blood. These receptors all stem from a human donor with ulcerative colitis or Crohn's disease, or a healthy co-twin of an affected twin (not recorded which). CDR3s include the opening cysteine and the closing phenylalanine or tryptophan.

j_call | v_call | cdr3_aa
TRBJ2-3 | TRBV7-9 | CASGRLIVPDTQYF
TRBJ2-7 | TRBV6-1 | CASSLIRDKSYEQYF
TRBJ2-3 | TRBV5-1 | CASSVLAGPSTDTQYF
TRBJ1-2 | TRBV29-1 | CSVASNYGYTF
TRBJ2-7 | TRBV6-5 | CATSTHFEQYF
TRBJ2-1 | TRBV20-1 | CSASPSGRTNHYNEQFF
TRBJ1-1 | TRBV29-1 | CSVGGQGAKAEAFF
TRBJ2-5 | TRBV3-1 | CASSQDRDRETQYF
TRBJ2-1 | TRBV5-4 | CASSTERNNEQFF
TRBJ2-3 | TRBV2 | CASSKGQDTDTQYF
TRBJ1-4 | TRBV7-2 | CASSLSRGVAEKLFF
TRBJ2-5 | TRBV20-1 | CSAWAQERETQYF
TRBJ2-1 | TRBV5-1 | CASSSGGWEQFF
TRBJ2-2 | TRBV12-5 | CASGRDSLTGELFF
TRBJ2-5 | TRBV27 | CASKWTGEETQYF
TRBJ2-2 | TRBV6-5 | CASSRETGTGNTGELFF